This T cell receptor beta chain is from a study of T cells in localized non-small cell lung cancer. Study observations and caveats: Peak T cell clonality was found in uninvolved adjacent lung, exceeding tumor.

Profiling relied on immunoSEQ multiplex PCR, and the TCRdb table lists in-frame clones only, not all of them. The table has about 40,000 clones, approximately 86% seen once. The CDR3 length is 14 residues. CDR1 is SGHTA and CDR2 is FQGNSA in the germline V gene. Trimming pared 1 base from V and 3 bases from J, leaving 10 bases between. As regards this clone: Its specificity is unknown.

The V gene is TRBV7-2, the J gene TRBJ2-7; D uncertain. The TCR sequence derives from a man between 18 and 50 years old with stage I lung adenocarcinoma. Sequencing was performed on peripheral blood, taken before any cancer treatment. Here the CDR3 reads CASSLGREYYEQYF. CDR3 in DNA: TGTGCCAGCAGCTTAGGACGCGAATACTACGAGCAGTACTTC.